What follows are 13 T cell receptor beta chains derived from one specimen sequenced in a study of CD8+ T cells in alopecia areata. Once RNA had been extracted, it was reverse transcribed into cDNA to act as the sequencing template. Sequenced by immunoSEQ multiplex PCR; TCRdb stores in-frame clones only, minus some. In the table there are a few hundred thousand clones, around two fifths of which are singletons. Specified treatment: oral pan-JAK inhibitor, 5-10 mg twice daily. The material sequenced was CD4+ T cells sorted from blood, taken at week 34, from a patient treated with tofacitinib. The receptors were sampled from a human donor with alopecia areata.

This clone occurred a few times. The rearrangement links TRBV14 to TRBJ2-1, with a weak D call TRBD2 (7 bases). The CDR3 spans 14 residues. Per germline, CDR1 SGHDN and CDR2 FVKESK. The V and J ends lost 1 base and 9 bases respectively, with 13 bases between them. CDR3 loop: CASSQGLGGAEQFF. CDR3 coding DNA: TGTGCCAGCAGCCAAGGACTAGGGGGGGCTGAGCAGTTCTTC.

This rearrangement joins TRBV29-1 to TRBJ2-7; 8 bases are shared with TRBD1. Per the germline V gene, CDR1 is SQVTM and CDR2 is ANQGSEA. This CDR3 spans 14 amino acids. The CDR3 sequence: CRTMGDRGDYEQYF. In DNA form, the CDR3 reads TGCAGAACAATGGGAGACAGGGGTGACTACGAGCAGTACTTC.

The chain has TRBV5-6 and TRBJ1-1; 12 nucleotides agree with TRBD1. The CDR3 covers 18 residues. Germline CDR1 is SGHDT and CDR2 is YYEEEE. The ends lost 4 bases at V and 4 bases at J; junction bases unmatched: 14. The DNA of the CDR3 is TGTGCCAGCAGCGGGACAGGGGGCTTCTCCATCGATAGCACTGAAGCTTTCTTT. Protein sequence: CASSGTGGFSIDSTEAFF.

In this sample, this clone turned up a few times. The chain recombines TRBV7-9 with TRBJ1-2, with 8 bases lining up with TRBD1. With 2 bases clipped from V and 8 bases from J, the junction kept 7 bases outside the gene matches. Looked up from germline, CDR1 is SEHNR and CDR2 is FQNEAQ (reference sequence). The CDR3 is 14 amino acids. CDR3 DNA sequence: TGTGCCAGCAGCTTATCCCTTGGACAGGGAGGCTACACCTTC. This encodes CASSLSLGQGGYTF.

This clone came up a few times. This chain uses TRBV7-3 with TRBJ2-3, with D uncertain. Trimming took 4 bases from V and 2 from J, leaving 7 bases between them. Germline CDR1 is SGHTA and CDR2 is FQGTGA. This CDR3 has 13 residues. CDR3 sequence: CASSSTPTDTQYF. CDR3 nucleotide sequence: TGTGCCAGCAGCTCGACTCCCACAGATACGCAGTATTTT.

This chain uses TRBV11-3 with TRBJ1-1; D unclear. This CDR3 has 13 residues. Trimming shortened V by 3 bases and J by 3 bases, and 8 bases separated the two germline ends. Germline CDR1 and CDR2: SGHNT and YENEEA. CDR3 nucleotides: TGTGCCAGCAGCTTGTTAGGAGACACTGAAGCTTTCTTT. The encoded protein is CASSLLGDTEAFF.

V and J are TRBV5-6 and TRBJ2-3; D possibly corresponds to TRBD2 (5 bases). The CDR3 loop spans 14 amino acids. CDR1 and CDR2 (germline): SGHDT, YYEEEE. Trimming removed 2 bases from V and 4 bases from J, with 11 bases in between. For the CDR3, the DNA is TGTGCCAGCAGCTTACGGGGTGGGTCAGATACGCAGTATTTT. Translating it yields CASSLRGGSDTQYF.

The chain is built from TRBV2 and TRBJ2-1, with D unresolved. Germline V gives CDR1 SNHLY, CDR2 FYNNEI. The CDR3 covers 10 residues. The ends were cut back, 6 bases at V and 6 bases at J, with 3 bases in the middle. CDR3: CASRVNEQFF. The CDR3 DNA reads as TGTGCCAGCAGGGTCAATGAGCAGTTCTTC.

This clone has more than one count but fewer than ten. The V call is TRBV11-2, the J call TRBJ2-3; TRBD2 aligns across 9 bases. This CDR3 has 18 amino acids. CDR1 and CDR2 from the germline V gene are SGHAT and FQNNGV. The V and J ends lost 5 bases and 5 bases, in that order; junction bases with no gene match: 17. In DNA form, the CDR3 reads TGTGCCAGCAGCCCACGACCGGGAGGCGGGGGGGCAGGAGATACGCAGTATTTT. Residues: CASSPRPGGGGAGDTQYF.

Here the CDR3 reads CASSITTGANYGYTF. The CDR3, as DNA: TGTGCCAGTAGTATAACCACAGGGGCTAACTATGGCTACACCTTC. The chain employs TRBV19 and TRBJ1-2; TRBD1 agrees at 7 bases. The V gene end was trimmed by 2 bases and the J gene end by 0 bases; junction bases not matched to a gene: 3. This CDR3 has 15 amino acids. Germline assignment: CDR1 LNHDA and CDR2 SQIVND (reference sequence).

This clone was observed a few times. V and J are TRBV7-9 and TRBJ2-1, with 10 nucleotides matching TRBD2. V shed 1 base and J 4 bases; nucleotides not matched to a gene: 1. The CDR3 covers 15 residues. Per the germline V gene, CDR1 is SEHNR and CDR2 is FQNEAQ (reference sequence). CDR3 in amino acids: CASSLGLAGYNEQFF. The CDR3 DNA reads TGTGCCAGCAGCTTAGGACTAGCGGGTTACAATGAGCAGTTCTTC.

V gene TRBV30 combines with J gene TRBJ2-1; no firm D call. This CDR3 is 12 amino acids long. CDR1 and CDR2 (germline): GTSNPN, SVGIG (reference sequence). Deletions cut 4 bases from V and 5 bases from J, with 9 bases between. The CDR3 here is CAWISYNNEQFF. The DNA of the CDR3 is TGTGCCTGGATCTCTTATAACAATGAGCAGTTCTTC.

The rearrangement joins TRBV6-5 to TRBJ1-2; maybe TRBD1 (6 bases). V lost 2 bases, J lost 7 bases, and 11 bases lay in between. CDR1 and CDR2 from the germline V gene are MNHEY and SVGAGI. The CDR3 has 13 amino acids. In DNA, the CDR3 is TGTGCCAGCAGTTACGCGGGGGCGATTGGCTACACCTTC. This translates into CASSYAGAIGYTF.